Described below is a single TCR beta chain sequence and its context. Its specificity is not known. Some clones are missing from TCRdb's copy, which holds only in-frame ones; the method was immunoSEQ multiplex PCR. The sample has tens of thousands of clones; about 81% are singletons. The sample comes from a study of STAT3 mutations in large granular lymphocyte leukemia. Germline CDR1 SEHNR, CDR2 FQNEAQ (reference sequence). This CDR3 contains 13 residues. The ends were cut back, 5 bases at V and 2 bases at J, with 9 bases in the middle. Study-level results: Every T-cell large granular lymphocyte leukemia patient had at least one immunodominant TCR beta clonotype.

This TCR derives from a human donor with T large granular lymphocyte leukemia. Some clones in this sample may be carry-over from other donors' samples. The chain joins TRBV7-9 to TRBJ2-5, with a weak D call TRBD2 (6 bases). Sequencing was done on a sample of PBMCs. Here the CDR3 DNA reads TGTGCCAGCAGCCGGGACTTACAAGAGACCCAGTACTTC. It yields the protein CASSRDLQETQYF.